The clone carrying this T cell receptor (beta chain) occurred a few times. Its antigen is unknown. This entry belongs to a study of CD8+ T cells in alopecia areata. Germline values: CDR1 SQVTM, CDR2 ANQGSEA. This CDR3 has 14 residues. With 8 bases removed from V and 4 bases from J, the gap between germline ends came to 18 bases. The authors sorted CD4+ cells into CD25+CD127- cells for roughly five patients. Collected material from alopecia areata patients comprised lesional scalp punch biopsies and peripheral blood. CD4+ and CD8+ T cells were sorted from PBMCs stained for CD3, CD4 and CD8. In each case, RNA was isolated and then reverse transcribed into cDNA as the sequencing template. The method was immunoSEQ multiplex PCR; TCRdb's version includes in-frame clones alone and lacks a portion of them. The table lists around 20,000 clones, less than 70% of them singletons. Study results and caveats: The study also sequences resident alphabeta T cells of normal skin in scalp samples. Scalp lesions, especially in alopecia totalis/universalis, had higher clonality than normal scalp.

The specimen sequenced was CD4+ Tregs sorted from blood. The chain combines TRBV29-1 with TRBJ2-1, with a possible D match to TRBD2 (6 bases). The origin of this receptor is a human donor with alopecia areata. CDR3 amino acids: CSSFSPGLYNEQFF. In DNA form, the CDR3 reads TGCAGCTCCTTCTCGCCGGGACTTTACAATGAGCAGTTCTTC.